One and the same sample provided the 20 T cell receptor beta chains below, sequenced in a study of sequential checkpoint blockade in melanoma. Only in-frame clones appear in the TCRdb table, and some are missing; sequencing was by immunoSEQ multiplex PCR. Among 9,500 to 11,000 clones listed, roughly 52% were seen once. Specified treatment: randomized to nivolumab then ipilimumab (arm A) or the reverse (arm B). Sequencing used CD8+ T cells sorted from blood (inferred from file names), obtained from a patient given nivolumab and ipilimumab in sequence. These TCRs come from a human donor with melanoma.

This clone was seen a few times. V is TRBV19 and J is TRBJ2-2, with 11 bases fitting TRBD2. CDR1 is LNHDA, CDR2 SQIVND, per germline (reference sequence). This CDR3 is 16 amino acids long. After removal of 5 bases from V and 1 base from J, the junction contained 3 bases not matched to a gene. CDR3 nucleotide sequence: TGTGCCAGTAGTCTCGGACTAGCGGGGAACACCGGGGAGCTGTTTTTT. This translates into CASSLGLAGNTGELFF.

This clone has more than one count but fewer than ten. CDR3 residues: CASSPPVGQTYEQYF. The CDR3 DNA follows: TGTGCCAGCAGTCCCCCGGTGGGGCAGACCTACGAGCAGTACTTC. The chain couples TRBV28 to TRBJ2-7, with D maybe TRBD1 (5 bases). In germline, CDR1 is MDHEN, CDR2 SYDVKM. The CDR3 covers 15 residues. V lost 5 bases and J lost 2, with 16 bases in between.

This chain links TRBV12-5 with TRBJ2-6, with D maybe TRBD1 (5 bases). V was shortened by 3 bases and J by 5 bases, with 20 bases between the two germline ends. Germline V lookup: CDR1 LGHNT, CDR2 FRNRAP. The CDR3 length is 18 residues. CDR3 sequence: CASGLVAAGQSRANVLTF. CDR3 sequence (DNA): TGTGCTAGTGGTTTAGTCGCTGCAGGACAAAGTCGGGCCAACGTCCTGACTTTC.

This clone was counted only a few times. The chain links TRBV5-8 to TRBJ2-7; 8 bases match TRBD1. Trimming took 4 bases from V and 7 from J; bases not matched to a gene: 4. The CDR3 extends over 12 amino acids. Germline CDR1 is SGHTS and CDR2 is YDEGEE. DNA for the CDR3: TGTGCCAGCAGCCAGGGGGCGCGAGAGCAGTACTTC. It specifies CASSQGAREQYF. Based on the CDR3 plus reference TRBV5-8 and TRBJ2-7, the full variable domain is EAGVTQSPTHLIKTRGQQATLRCSPISGHTSVYWYQQALGLGLQFLLWYDEGEERNRGNFPPRFSGRQFPNYSSELNVNALELEDSALYLCASSQGAREQYFGPGTRLTVT.

The chain couples TRBV7-9 to TRBJ2-1; D gene unclear. CDR1 SEHNR and CDR2 FQNEAQ come from the germline V gene (reference sequence). V gave up 7 bases and J gave up 6 bases, with 10 bases separating them. CDR3 size: 12 residues. CDR3 sequence reads: CASTSPINEQFF. CDR3 nucleotides: TGTGCCAGCACATCTCCTATCAATGAGCAGTTCTTC.

This clone was counted once. The chain uses TRBV7-2 and TRBJ1-2; TRBD1 aligns across 9 bases. V lost 5 bases and J lost 5; bases outside the gene matches: 9. There are 15 residues in the CDR3. Germline lookup yields CDR1 SGHTA and CDR2 FQGNSA. CDR3 amino acids: CASSQSDRGLYGYTF. The CDR3 DNA is TGTGCCAGCAGCCAGTCGGACAGGGGTCTATATGGCTACACCTTC. Using reference TRBV7-2 and TRBJ1-2 for the parts outside the CDR3, the full variable domain is GAGVSQSPSNKVTEKGKDVELRCDPISGHTALYWYRQSLGQGLEFLIYFQGNSAPDKSGLPSDRFSAERTGGSVSTLTIQRTQQEDSAVYLCASSQSDRGLYGYTFGSGTRLTVV.

The rearrangement uses TRBV11-2 and TRBJ1-5; D ambiguous. The CDR3 sequence is 16 residues long. The V and J ends lost 2 bases and 1 base respectively, with 12 bases between them. CDR1 is SGHAT and CDR2 is FQNNGV in the germline V gene. CDR3 loop: CASSLRGYGSNQPQHF. The DNA of the CDR3 is TGTGCCAGCAGCTTAAGAGGATACGGCAGCAATCAGCCCCAGCATTTT.

The genes are TRBV7-9 and TRBJ2-7; D call uncertain. CDR1 and CDR2 from the germline V gene are SEHNR and FQNEAQ (reference sequence). CDR3 length: 14 amino acids. V was shortened by 6 bases and J by 7 bases, with 19 bases between the two germline ends. The chain's CDR3 is CASSLGSSPKEQYF. The CDR3 coding sequence is TGTGCCAGCAGTTTGGGCTCTTCCCCTAAGGAGCAGTACTTC.

The CDR3 region is CASSSGGWKQYF. CDR3 DNA sequence: TGTGCCAGCAGCTCAGGAGGGTGGAAGCAGTACTTC. This rearrangement joins TRBV7-2 to TRBJ2-7, with D perhaps matching TRBD2 (6 bases). V was clipped by 4 bases and J by 8 bases, with 12 bases between them. The CDR3 spans 12 residues. Germline V gives CDR1 SGHTA, CDR2 FQGNSA.

In its sample, this clone ranks as medium-sized. The chain employs TRBV30 and TRBJ2-7; weak D call: TRBD2 (6 bases). CDR1 is GTSNPN and CDR2 is SVGIG in the germline V gene (reference sequence). With 0 bases removed from V and 0 bases from J, the gap between germline ends came to 9 bases. The CDR3 runs to 14 residues. The CDR3 protein is CAWSVTSSSYEQYF. Written as DNA, the CDR3 is TGTGCCTGGAGTGTAACTAGCAGCTCCTACGAGCAGTACTTC.

J is TRBJ2-1 and V is TRBV4-1, with 7 bases fitting TRBD1. This CDR3 has 16 amino acids. Trimming at V came to 3 bases and at J to 3 bases, leaving 8 bases not matched to a gene. Germline CDR1 and CDR2: MGHRA and YSYEKL. In DNA, the CDR3 is TGCGCCAGCAGCCAGGAAGACAGGGAAGGCTACAATGAGCAGTTCTTC. Translated: CASSQEDREGYNEQFF.

This sequence joins TRBV5-1 and TRBJ2-3; a possible D gene is TRBD2 (6 bases). CDR3 length: 15 amino acids. In germline, CDR1 is SGHRS, CDR2 YFSETQ. V was pared by 6 bases and J by 3 bases, with 17 bases between. CDR3 loop: CASTLAERRTDTQYF. Here the CDR3 DNA reads TGCGCCAGCACCTTAGCGGAGAGAAGGACAGATACGCAGTATTTT.

The DNA of the CDR3 is TGTGCCAGCAGCTACCGACAGGGGACTGGGGCCAACGTCCTGACTTTC. It specifies CASSYRQGTGANVLTF. This chain connects TRBV7-2 to TRBJ2-6, with TRBD1 matching over 8 bases. Germline CDR1 SGHTA, CDR2 FQGNSA. This CDR3 spans 16 amino acids. V dropped 4 bases and J dropped 2; count of bases not matched to a gene: 4.

The rearrangement joins TRBV7-3 to TRBJ2-1; 9 bases agree with TRBD1. Germline V gene data show CDR1 as SGHTA and CDR2 as FQGTGA. V lost 3 bases and J lost 6; bases outside the gene matches: 3. CDR3 size: 14 residues. CDR3 coding DNA: TGTGCCAGCAGCTTGACAGGGGGGGTCAATGAGCAGTTCTTC. Translating it yields CASSLTGGVNEQFF. Using reference TRBV7-3 and TRBJ2-1 for the parts outside the CDR3, the full variable domain is GAGVSQTPSNKVTEKGKYVELRCDPISGHTALYWYRQSLGQGPEFLIYFQGTGAADDSGLPNDRFFAVRPEGSVSTLKIQRTERGDSAVYLCASSLTGGVNEQFFGPGTRLTVL.

V and J are TRBV20-1 and TRBJ2-7; possible D gene TRBD2, 6 bases. The germline V and J ends were trimmed by 3 bases and 3 bases, with 6 bases remaining between them. Germline V gives CDR1 DFQATT, CDR2 SNEGSKA (reference sequence). CDR3 length: 11 residues. CDR3 nucleotides: TGCAGTGCTAGGGAGGGCTACGAGCAGTACTTC. Its translation: CSAREGYEQYF.

The J gene is TRBJ2-7, the V gene TRBV7-9; 10 nucleotides align to TRBD2. The CDR3 sequence is 15 residues long. The germline CDR1 and CDR2 sequences are SEHNR and FQNEAQ (reference sequence). V trimming: 4 bases; J trimming: 4 bases; junction bases outside the gene matches: 7. The CDR3 loop is CASSSTGTSVYEQYF. Written as DNA, the CDR3 is TGTGCCAGCAGCTCAACCGGGACTAGCGTTTACGAGCAGTACTTC.

The table lists this clone with a few counts. This chain connects TRBV19 to TRBJ2-5; no firm D call. Trimming stripped 3 bases from V and 2 bases from J, with 16 bases between. The CDR3 is 16 amino acids. Germline CDR1 and CDR2: LNHDA and SQIVND (reference sequence). In DNA, the CDR3 is TGTGCCAGTAGTATCCCCGCGTCAGGATTACAAGAGACCCAGTACTTC. Protein product: CASSIPASGLQETQYF. Filled out from reference TRBV19 and TRBJ2-5, the complete variable domain reads DGGITQSPKYLFRKEGQNVTLSCEQNLNHDAMYWYRQDPGQGLRLIYYSQIVNDFQKGDIAEGYSVSREKKESFPLTVTSAQKNPTAFYLCASSIPASGLQETQYFGPGTRLLVL.

The chain couples TRBV4-3 to TRBJ1-2, with 10 bases fitting TRBD1. Germline V gives CDR1 LGHNA, CDR2 YSLEER. The CDR3 runs to 18 residues. Trimming removed 6 bases from V and 7 bases from J; junction bases left unmatched: 20. As DNA, the CDR3 is TGCGCCAGCAGTTTATCGACCGGGACAGGGGACGGTGATGGTGGCTACACCTTC. It specifies CASSLSTGTGDGDGGYTF.

V usage is TRBV5-6 and J usage is TRBJ1-5; perhaps TRBD1 as D (6 bases). V lost 1 base and J lost 7, with 15 bases in between. This CDR3 comprises 15 residues. The germline gives CDR1 SGHDT, CDR2 YYEEEE. The CDR3 sequence is CASSLRFGGDQPQHF. CDR3 in DNA: TGTGCCAGCAGCTTGCGGTTTGGGGGCGACCAGCCCCAGCATTTT.

By share of the sample, this clone is large. This same CDR3 is encoded by further DNA sequences in the sample. The V gene is TRBV5-1, the J gene TRBJ2-7; possible D gene TRBD1, 6 bases. The CDR3 contains 14 residues. Per the germline V gene, CDR1 is SGHRS and CDR2 is YFSETQ. V was clipped by 5 bases and J by 2 bases, with 14 bases between them. The CDR3 spells CASSSGTLTYEQYF. The CDR3 DNA follows: TGCGCCAGCAGTTCCGGGACATTAACCTACGAGCAGTACTTC.